This entry lists 25 T cell receptor beta chains sequenced from one sample in a study of tissue T cells after allogeneic stem cell transplantation. Only in-frame clones appear in the TCRdb table, and some are missing; sequencing was by immunoSEQ multiplex PCR. The sample holds 15,000 to 20,000 clones, 70% seen once. The sample was spleen. These receptors came from a female BALB/c mouse in good health. This strain has MHC haplotype H2-d.

Comment on this clone: The germline and genes are mouse ones. The read halts 1 residue ahead of the CDR3 end, with the missing end drawn from the germline J gene. The chain employs TRBV19 and TRBJ1-3; 10 nucleotides match TRBD1. In germline, CDR1 is FNHDT, CDR2 SITEND (reference sequence). The CDR3 contains 15 residues. Trimming took 4 bases from V and 0 from J; bases not matched to a gene: 1. The CDR3 sequence: CASSGTGASGNTLYF. The sequenced part of the CDR3 DNA is TGTGCCAGCAGTGGGACAGGGGCTTCTGGAAATACGCTCTAT. Using reference TRBV19 and TRBJ1-3 for the parts outside the CDR3, the full variable domain is GGIITQTPKFLIGQEGQKLTLKCQQNFNHDTMYWYRQDSGKGLRLIYYSITENDLQKGDLSEGYDASREKKSSFSLTVTSAQKNEMAVFLCASSGTGASGNTLYFGEGSRLIVV.

A remark on this clone: The gene names given are mouse names. The read ends 1 residue early relative to the CDR3; the germline J gene fills the gap. The chain carries TRBV2 and TRBJ1-4, with 9 nucleotides matching TRBD1. The germline CDR1 and CDR2 sequences are LGHNA and YSYQKL. With V trimmed by 1 base and J by 5 bases, 5 bases remained unmatched. The CDR3 length is 16 residues. Partial CDR3 DNA: TGTGCCAGCAGCCAAGGTCCGGGACAGGGAAACGAAAGATTATTT. The encoded protein is CASSQGPGQGNERLF. In full, the CDR3 reads CASSQGPGQGNERLFF.

This clone was detected only once. Here the gene names and germline are mouse. The read terminates 1 residue ahead of where the CDR3 ends, so the germline J gene completes it. The chain combines TRBV31 with TRBJ1-1, with 10 positions matching TRBD1. The length of the CDR3 is 16 residues. V trimming: 0 bases; J trimming: 1 base; junction bases outside the gene matches: 5. The germline V gene has CDR1 GKSSPN and CDR2 SITVG. The CDR3 sequence is CAWSLGRQGANTEVFF. Incomplete CDR3 DNA: TGTGCCTGGAGTCTAGGGAGACAGGGGGCGAACACAGAAGTCTTC.

Points on this clone: Gene labels here are mouse ones. The CDR3 end is not reached by the read, which stops 1 residue before it; the germline J gene fills it in. The rearrangement joins TRBV31 to TRBJ2-7; D perhaps matches TRBD1 (7 bases). The V gene lost 1 base and the J gene lost 6 bases, with 10 bases spanning the gap. Germline CDR1 reads GKSSPN; CDR2 reads SITVG. This CDR3 contains 12 residues. The CDR3 bases that were read are TGTGCCTGGAGTCCTAGGGGGCGTGAACAGTAC. It encodes CAWSPRGREQY. The whole CDR3 sequence is CAWSPRGREQYF.

Comments on this clone: The genes and germline here are from mouse. The read finishes 1 residue shy of the CDR3 end, and the germline J gene is used to complete it. V usage is TRBV13-2 and J usage is TRBJ2-3; maybe TRBD1 (5 bases). Germline CDR1 NNHNN, CDR2 SYGAGS (reference sequence). Between the trimmed V and J ends, which lost 3 bases and 0 bases, there was a span of 8 bases. The CDR3 runs to 14 residues. The chain's CDR3 is CASGGTTSAETLYF. The part of the CDR3 DNA that was read is TGTGCCAGCGGTGGGACAACTAGTGCAGAAACGCTGTAT.

A note on this clone: The genes are named according to mouse. The observed sequence ends 1 residue before the CDR3 terminus, with the missing tail filled in from the germline J gene. The V gene is TRBV14, the J gene TRBJ2-2; 7 positions agree with TRBD1. V gave up 4 bases and J gave up 3 bases; unmatched junction bases: 3. The CDR3 spans 14 residues. CDR1 and CDR2 from the germline V gene are SGHDT and FRDEAV. CDR3 loop: CASSRQGDTGQLYF. CDR3 bases read: TGTGCCAGCAGTAGACAGGGAGACACCGGGCAGCTCTAC.

As regards this clone: Gene names are mouse gene names. The covered CDR3 bases are TGTGCCAGCGGTGATGAACTGGGGGGACCAGAAACGCTGTAT. Translated, it gives CASGDELGGPETLY. The full CDR3 protein reads CASGDELGGPETLYF. V is TRBV13-2 and J is TRBJ2-3; 9 bases map to TRBD2. The CDR3 extends 1 residue past the end of the read, so its final part is completed from the germline J gene. Germline V CDR1 and CDR2: NNHNN, SYGAGS (reference sequence). V was clipped by 0 bases and J by 4 bases; unmatched bases: 3. The CDR3 runs to 15 residues.

About this clone itself: Gene names denote mouse genes. The read terminates 1 residue ahead of where the CDR3 ends, so the germline J gene completes it. This chain joins TRBV20 and TRBJ1-3, with D possibly TRBD1 on 6 matching bases. With 1 base removed from V and 0 bases from J, the gap between germline ends came to 13 bases. The CDR3 is 16 residues long. CDR1 is GFQATS, CDR2 STVNSAI, per germline. The sequenced part of the CDR3 DNA is TGTGGTGCTAGGGGCAGGGGTCTTCTTTCTGGAAATACGCTCTAT. It yields the protein CGARGRGLLSGNTLY. The entire CDR3 sequence reads CGARGRGLLSGNTLYF. The full variable domain, rest sourced from reference TRBV20 and TRBJ1-3, is GALVYQYPRRTICKSGTSMRMECQAVGFQATSVAWYRQSPQKTFELIALSTVNSAIKYEQNFTQEKFPISHPNLSFSSMTVLNAYLEDRGLYLCGARGRGLLSGNTLYFGEGSRLIVV.

About this clone itself: Germline and genes here are mouse. Read coverage stops 1 residue before the CDR3 terminus; the germline J gene supplies the remainder. The chain couples TRBV13-2 to TRBJ2-7, with D maybe TRBD2 (8 bases). Trimming shortened V by 1 base and J by 6 bases, and 17 bases separated the two germline ends. Germline V lookup: CDR1 NNHNN, CDR2 SYGAGS (reference sequence). The CDR3 is made up of 15 amino acids. The CDR3 protein is CASGDRSGGAPEQYF. The CDR3 bases that were read are TGTGCCAGCGGTGATAGATCAGGGGGGGCGCCTGAACAGTAC.

As for this clone: The germline and genes are mouse ones. The read ends 1 residue shy of where the CDR3 ends; the end is completed using the germline J gene. The genes are TRBV2 and TRBJ1-1, with D possibly TRBD1 on 6 matching bases. Trimming shortened V by 0 bases and J by 0 bases, and 11 bases separated the two germline ends. The germline V gene has CDR1 LGHNA and CDR2 YSYQKL. The length of the CDR3 is 16 residues. The sequenced CDR3 bases are TGTGCCAGCAGCCAAGATCCGGGACAAGCAAACACAGAAGTCTTC. This translates into CASSQDPGQANTEVF. The entire CDR3 sequence reads CASSQDPGQANTEVFF. The variable domain in full, completed from reference TRBV2 and TRBJ1-1, reads DPKIIQKPKYLVAVTGSEKILICEQYLGHNAMYWYRQSAKKPLEFMFSYSYQKLMDNQTASSRFQPQSSKKNHLDLQITALKPDDSATYFCASSQDPGQANTEVFFGKGTRLTVV.

Turning to this clone: Germline and genes: mouse. CDR3 in amino acids: CASSHINSDYTF. The CDR3 DNA, read in part, is TGTGCCAGCAGTCACATAAACTCCGACTACACC. This sequence joins TRBV24 and TRBJ1-2, with unresolved D. The read finishes 1 residue shy of the CDR3 end, and the germline J gene is used to complete it. Trimming removed 4 bases from V and 1 base from J, with 4 bases in between. The V gene's germline CDR1 is KGHTA and CDR2 FRNEEI. The CDR3 sequence is 12 residues long.

This clone has more than one count but fewer than ten. Gene names and germline match the mouse. The DNA ends 1 residue before the CDR3 does, and the rest of the CDR3 is filled in from the germline J gene. The rearrangement joins TRBV19 to TRBJ1-1; maybe TRBD1 (5 bases). V gave up 2 bases and J gave up 2 bases, with 7 bases separating them. Germline CDR1 and CDR2: FNHDT and SITEND (reference sequence). The CDR3 spans 13 residues. CDR3: CASSIRDNTEVFF. The sequenced part of the CDR3 DNA is TGTGCCAGCAGTATCAGGGACAACACAGAAGTCTTC.

Comment on this clone: The gene symbols are mouse symbols. Read sequence stops 1 residue before the CDR3 end, and the germline J gene provides the missing end. This rearrangement joins TRBV4 to TRBJ2-4, with 11 bases identical to TRBD2. This CDR3 has 15 residues. From germline, CDR1 is LGHDT and CDR2 YNNKQL (reference sequence). With V trimmed by 5 bases and J by 0 bases, 1 base remained unmatched. CDR3 amino acids: CASSRDWGSQNTLYF. CDR3 DNA, as far as it was read: TGTGCCAGCAGCCGGGACTGGGGGAGTCAAAACACCTTGTAC.

The sample holds a few counts of this clone. All gene names here are mouse names. CDR3 residues: CTCSADLTEGYEQYF. CDR3 DNA, as far as it was read: TGCACCTGCAGTGCAGATCTGACGGAGGGTTATGAACAGTAC. The chain recombines TRBV1 with TRBJ2-7; D unclear. The DNA ends 1 residue before the CDR3 does, and the rest of the CDR3 is filled in from the germline J gene. The V end lost 0 bases, the J end lost 4 bases, and 13 bases lay between the germline ends. CDR1 is NSQYPW and CDR2 is LRSPGD in the germline V gene (reference sequence). The CDR3 sequence is 15 residues long.

As concerns this clone: The genes and germline here are from mouse. The read ends 1 residue before the CDR3 terminus; that terminus is restored from the germline J gene. V is TRBV5 and J is TRBJ2-5, with D perhaps TRBD2 (5 bases). The CDR3 runs to 15 residues. V was pared by 0 bases and J by 0 bases, with 7 bases between. In germline, CDR1 is LGHNA, CDR2 YNLKQL (reference sequence). CDR3 sequence: CASSQDWGNQDTQYF. The part of the CDR3 DNA that was read is TGTGCCAGCAGCCAAGATTGGGGTAACCAAGACACCCAGTAC.

On this clone itself: Any gene name here is a mouse gene name. The missing CDR3 end, 1 residue past where the read stops, is filled in from the germline J gene. The genes are TRBV24 and TRBJ1-2; the D gene is possibly TRBD1 (6 bases). V lost 3 bases and J lost 1, with 9 bases in between. The CDR3 loop spans 14 amino acids. CDR1 and CDR2 (germline): KGHTA, FRNEEI. The CDR3 is CASSLRGQNSDYTF. CDR3 bases read: TGTGCCAGCAGTCTCAGGGGCCAAAACTCCGACTACACC.

A word on this clone: Gene names are the mouse ones. Read coverage stops 1 residue before the CDR3 terminus; the germline J gene supplies the remainder. The rearrangement uses TRBV13-2 and TRBJ1-2; D gene ambiguous. Germline V lookup: CDR1 NNHNN, CDR2 SYGAGS (reference sequence). V was pared by 0 bases and J by 1 base, with 7 bases between. The CDR3 covers 14 residues. Partial CDR3 DNA: TGTGCCAGCGGTGATGCCCGACAAAACTCCGACTACACC. This translates into CASGDARQNSDYT. The CDR3 reads in full as CASGDARQNSDYTF.

The sample holds a few counts of this clone. Gene names follow the mouse nomenclature. Coverage ceases 1 residue before the CDR3 finishes, and the germline J gene fills in the end. V and J are TRBV19 and TRBJ2-7; no firm D call. V was trimmed by 4 bases and J by 5 bases, leaving 7 bases between them. The CDR3 length is 11 residues. The germline CDR1 and CDR2 sequences are FNHDT and SITEND (reference sequence). The sequenced part of the CDR3 DNA is TGTGCCAGCAGTCGGGAGGATGAACAGTAC. It translates to CASSREDEQY. The whole CDR3 reads CASSREDEQYF.

Of note for this clone: Mouse names are used for the genes. The sequenced fragment ends 1 residue before the CDR3 boundary, so the rest is inferred from the germline J gene. The chain combines TRBV2 with TRBJ2-1; no reliable D call. The CDR3 has 11 amino acids. The germline gives CDR1 LGHNA, CDR2 YSYQKL. The V end was cut by 1 base, the J end by 7 bases, with 2 bases between. CDR3 in amino acids: CASSQAAEQFF. CDR3 DNA (partial): TGTGCCAGCAGCCAAGCGGCTGAGCAGTTC.

This clone appeared a few times. Gene names denote mouse genes. The read terminates 1 residue before the CDR3 end, so the remaining end is supplied by the germline J gene. The V call is TRBV23, the J call TRBJ1-4; TRBD1 was called by the table and not checked on the DNA. Germline V gene data show CDR1 as KGHTA and CDR2 as FQNQQP. This CDR3 spans 12 amino acids. Here the CDR3 reads CSGTGGNERLFF. CDR3 bases read: TGCTCCGGGACAGGGGGCAACGAAAGATTATTT.

As regards this clone: Genes and germline come from the mouse. Incomplete CDR3 DNA: TGCACCTGCAGTGGACAGGGCACAGAAGTCTTC. Protein product: CTCSGQGTEVF. The CDR3, in full, reads CTCSGQGTEVFF. The V gene is TRBV1, the J gene TRBJ1-1, with 7 bases that match TRBD1. The read ends 1 residue early relative to the CDR3; the germline J gene fills the gap. V was clipped by 4 bases and J by 4 bases; unmatched bases: 0. Germline-derived CDR1 and CDR2 are NSQYPW and LRSPGD (reference sequence). This CDR3 contains 12 residues.

This clone was detected only once. The gene names here belong to mouse. Read data end 1 residue before the CDR3 end; the end is taken from the germline J gene. This rearrangement joins TRBV19 to TRBJ2-3; 8 positions match TRBD1. The trim removed 2 bases at V and 0 bases at J, leaving 5 bases unmatched. Germline V gene lookup returns CDR1 FNHDT and CDR2 SITEND (reference sequence). CDR3 length equals 16 residues. The part of the CDR3 DNA that was read is TGTGCCAGCAGTATGTCCAGGGGGCATAGTGCAGAAACGCTGTAT. This encodes CASSMSRGHSAETLY. The whole CDR3 sequence is CASSMSRGHSAETLYF. Combining the CDR3 with reference TRBV19 and TRBJ2-3 gives the whole variable domain GGIITQTPKFLIGQEGQKLTLKCQQNFNHDTMYWYRQDSGKGLRLIYYSITENDLQKGDLSEGYDASREKKSSFSLTVTSAQKNEMAVFLCASSMSRGHSAETLYFGSGTRLTVL.

On this clone: The gene names here belong to mouse. With the read ending 1 residue before the CDR3 end, the germline J gene is used to fill in that end. The gene calls are TRBV31 and TRBJ2-5; TRBD1 matches 7 bases. The junction had 4 bases not matched to a gene; V was cut back by 5 bases and J by 2 bases. The CDR3 spans 13 residues. The germline CDR1 and CDR2 sequences are GKSSPN and SITVG. CDR3 region: CAWDREFQDTQYF. The DNA read from the CDR3 is TGTGCCTGGGACAGGGAGTTCCAAGACACCCAGTAC.

As regards this clone: Each gene name is a mouse one. The read comes to an end 1 residue before the CDR3 does, leaving the germline J gene to fill in the end. The rearrangement joins TRBV14 to TRBJ1-1, with TRBD1 matching 12 bases. V lost 4 bases to trimming and J lost 3 bases; unmatched junction nucleotides: 7. This CDR3 contains 16 residues. The germline CDR1 and CDR2 sequences are SGHDT and FRDEAV. The CDR3 protein is CASSPGTGGEDTEVFF. The DNA read from the CDR3 is TGTGCCAGCAGTCCCGGGACAGGGGGCGAGGACACAGAAGTCTTC. The complete variable domain, with remaining parts taken from reference TRBV14 and TRBJ1-1, reads EAGVTQSPRYAVLQEGQAVSFWCDPISGHDTLYWYQQPRDQGPQLLVYFRDEAVIDNSQLPSDRFSAVRPKGTNSTLKIQSAKQGDTATYLCASSPGTGGEDTEVFFGKGTRLTVV.

In regard to this clone: Here the gene names and germline are mouse. The sequence runs out 1 residue before the end of the CDR3; the remainder is reconstructed from the germline J gene. The chain employs TRBV13-2 and TRBJ1-6; a weak D match, TRBD1 (6 bases). TRBJ1-6 is sorted into the ORF group, with uncertain function. CDR1 and CDR2 (germline): NNHNN, SYGAGS (reference sequence). Trimming shortened V by 5 bases and J by 4 bases, and 10 bases separated the two germline ends. The length of the CDR3 is 14 residues. The CDR3 loop is CASGKDRYNSPLYF. The sequenced CDR3 bases are TGTGCCAGCGGCAAAGACAGGTATAATTCGCCCCTCTAC.